The 19 T cell receptor beta chains listed next were all sequenced from one sample in a study of blood T cell repertoires in COVID-19. Using immunoSEQ multiplex PCR, the repertoire was profiled, and TCRdb retains in-frame clones only, with some absent. The sample carries about 140,000 clones, roughly 85% recorded once. Sequenced: PBMCs or T cells enriched from blood (not recorded which). All receptors derive from a woman in her 50s who had recovered from COVID-19.

This chain uses TRBV18 with TRBJ2-7; the D gene is possibly TRBD1 (5 bases). The length of the CDR3 is 14 residues. V lost 3 bases, J lost 4 bases, and 13 bases lay in between. The germline gives CDR1 KGHSH, CDR2 LQKENI. Here the CDR3 reads CASSPRQGRYEQYF. CDR3 coding DNA: TGTGCCAGCTCACCGAGGCAGGGTCGATACGAGCAGTACTTC.

The chain links TRBV5-1 to TRBJ1-1; no reliable D call. V was pared by 6 bases and J by 1 base, with 4 bases between. There are 11 residues in the CDR3. The V gene's germline CDR1 is SGHRS and CDR2 YFSETQ. The CDR3 DNA reads as TGCGCCAGCAAACAGAACACTGAAGCTTTCTTT. It yields the protein CASKQNTEAFF.

The chain combines TRBV18 with TRBJ2-3; the match to TRBD2 covers 7 bases. Trimming cost V 2 bases and J 3 bases; bases outside gene matches: 8. The CDR3 consists of 16 residues. Germline V gene sequence: CDR1 KGHSH, CDR2 LQKENI. Here the CDR3 DNA reads TGTGCCAGCTCACCAGGTGGGAGAGCGGGGACAGATACGCAGTATTTT. This sequence encodes CASSPGGRAGTDTQYF.

The chain uses TRBV12-3 or TRBV12-4 and TRBJ2-1, with TRBD2 as a possible D gene (7 bases). The CDR3 length is 12 residues. V was shortened by 6 bases and J by 8 bases, with 11 bases between the two germline ends. Written as DNA, the CDR3 is TGTGCCAGCAGAAGAGGGGGGGATGAGCAGTTCTTC. Protein: CASRRGGDEQFF.

The CDR3 is CATTSTGNTDTQYF. CDR3 coding DNA: TGTGCCACCACCTCAACGGGAAACACAGATACGCAGTATTTT. The chain couples TRBV25-1 to TRBJ2-3; D is perhaps TRBD2 (5 bases). CDR3 size: 14 residues. Trimming took 10 bases from V and 2 from J, leaving 16 bases between them. Germline V gives CDR1 MGHDK, CDR2 SYGVNS. Full variable domain (rest looked up from reference TRBV25-1 and TRBJ2-3): EADIYQTPRYLVIGTGKKITLECSQTMGHDKMYWYQQDPGMELHLIHYSYGVNSTEKGDLSSESTVSRIRTEHFPLTLESARPSHTSQYLCATTSTGNTDTQYFGPGTRLTVL.

This chain joins TRBV7-9 and TRBJ2-3, with 9 bases that match TRBD2. The germline V gene has CDR1 SEHNR and CDR2 FQNEAQ (reference sequence). This CDR3 spans 16 amino acids. V dropped 6 bases and J dropped 1; count of bases not matched to a gene: 8. CDR3 protein: CASSSGSLGGTDTQYF. The CDR3 DNA sequence: TGTGCCAGCAGTAGCGGGAGCCTCGGCGGCACAGATACGCAGTATTTT.

The chain is built from TRBV27 and TRBJ2-1; 8 bases fit TRBD2. Germline V gives CDR1 MNHEY, CDR2 SMNVEV (reference sequence). V shed 10 bases, J shed 7 bases, and the junction held 12 bases outside the gene matches. CDR3 length equals 14 residues. CDR3 sequence (DNA): TGTGCCACCACCCAACGGGGGGGCTCTAATGAGCAGTTCTTC. It translates to CATTQRGGSNEQFF.

The rearrangement uses TRBV5-8 and TRBJ2-1; no clear D gene. CDR1 and CDR2 from the germline V gene are SGHTS and YDEGEE. Trimming removed 2 bases at V and 0 bases at J, with 12 bases between. This CDR3 region has 16 residues. CDR3: CASSFWSSSSYNEQFF. The CDR3, as DNA: TGTGCCAGCAGCTTTTGGTCCTCGAGCTCCTACAATGAGCAGTTCTTC.

The chain is built from TRBV7-9 and TRBJ2-5; D not resolved. Trimming removed 5 bases at V and 2 bases at J, with 12 bases between. Germline V gene sequence: CDR1 SEHNR, CDR2 FQNEAQ (reference sequence). CDR3 length equals 14 residues. CDR3 amino acids: CASSETGSQETQYF. The CDR3 DNA sequence: TGTGCCAGCAGCGAGACCGGGTCTCAAGAGACCCAGTACTTC. Full variable domain (rest looked up from reference TRBV7-9 and TRBJ2-5): DTGVSQNPRHKITKRGQNVTFRCDPISEHNRLYWYRQTLGQGPEFLTYFQNEAQLEKSRLLSDRFSAERPKGSFSTLEIQRTEQGDSAMYLCASSETGSQETQYFGPGTRLLVL.

V and J are TRBV5-1 and TRBJ2-5; 10 bases match TRBD2. Trimming removed 3 bases from V and 2 bases from J; junction bases left unmatched: 1. This CDR3 contains 14 residues. Per the germline V gene, CDR1 is SGHRS and CDR2 is YFSETQ. CDR3 sequence (DNA): TGCGCCAGCAGCTCTAGCGGGAGACAAGAGACCCAGTACTTC. Translating gives CASSSSGRQETQYF.

The chain recombines TRBV3-1 (or the pseudogene TRBV3-2) with TRBJ1-6, with D possibly matching TRBD1 (6 bases). Trimming removed 5 bases at V and 7 bases at J, with 12 bases between. The CDR3 contains 14 residues. In germline, CDR1 is LGHDT, CDR2 YNNKEL (reference sequence). CDR3 in DNA: TGTGCCAGCAGCATTACAGGGAGCAATTCACCCCTCCACTTT. This codes for CASSITGSNSPLHF.

The chain joins TRBV7-9 to TRBJ2-2, with 7 bases fitting TRBD1. Per the germline V gene, CDR1 is SEHNR and CDR2 is FQNEAQ (reference sequence). CDR3 length equals 15 residues. The V segment lost 4 bases and the J segment 5 bases; nucleotides outside the gene matches: 7. This chain's CDR3 is CASSSETGTTGELFF. The CDR3 coding sequence is TGTGCCAGCAGCTCTGAGACAGGGACGACCGGGGAGCTGTTTTTT.

The chain employs TRBV7-9 and TRBJ2-2; maybe TRBD1 (6 bases). Germline lookup yields CDR1 SEHNR and CDR2 FQNEAQ (reference sequence). The germline V and J ends were trimmed by 3 bases and 0 bases, with 17 bases remaining between them. This CDR3 is built from 18 residues. The CDR3 region has the DNA TGTGCCAGCAGCTTGCTGGGACATTCCTACGCGAACACCGGGGAGCTGTTTTTT. It is translated as CASSLLGHSYANTGELFF.

V usage is TRBV5-1 and J usage is TRBJ1-2, with TRBD1 matching 9 bases. Looked up from germline, CDR1 is SGHRS and CDR2 is YFSETQ. The V and J ends lost 5 bases and 8 bases, in that order; junction bases with no gene match: 16. The CDR3 totals 16 residues. The DNA of the CDR3 is TGCGCCAGCAGGGCCGGGGTCGGGACAGGGAGAGCGGGCTACACCTTC. As protein: CASRAGVGTGRAGYTF.

The rearrangement joins TRBV12-3 or TRBV12-4 to TRBJ2-5, with D possibly TRBD1 on 5 matching bases. The CDR3 is 11 residues long. Trimming left V 5 bases short and J 7 bases short, with 8 bases between. CDR3 loop: CASSTGGTQYF. DNA of the CDR3: TGTGCCAGCAGTACAGGCGGGACCCAGTACTTC.

The rearrangement joins TRBV11-3 to TRBJ2-5, with 9 bases fitting TRBD2. After removal of 5 bases from V and 5 bases from J, the junction contained 9 bases not matched to a gene. Per the germline V gene, CDR1 is SGHNT and CDR2 is YENEEA. This CDR3 spans 15 amino acids. CDR3 residues: CASSPGAGGYETQYF. The CDR3 DNA reads TGTGCCAGCAGCCCGGGGGCGGGGGGGTATGAGACCCAGTACTTC.

V and J are TRBV29-1 and TRBJ2-3, with D uncertain. The CDR3 runs 12 residues. CDR1 is SQVTM and CDR2 is ANQGSEA in the germline V gene. V was trimmed by 7 bases and J by 2 bases, leaving 10 bases between them. CDR3 in DNA: TGCAGCGCGAACTCGATCACAGATACGCAGTATTTT. Protein sequence: CSANSITDTQYF.

A few counts support this clone. The chain has TRBV3-1 (or the pseudogene TRBV3-2) and TRBJ2-1; no clear D. Trimming took off 5 bases at V and 6 bases at J, with 8 bases between the two ends. Germline-derived CDR1 and CDR2 are LGHDT and YNNKEL (reference sequence). CDR3 size: 12 residues. CDR3 DNA sequence: TGTGCCAGCAGCTTACTGCGCAATGAGCAGTTCTTC. This codes for CASSLLRNEQFF.

The genes are TRBV28 and TRBJ2-3; D gene ambiguous. The CDR3 runs 13 residues. Per the germline V gene, CDR1 is MDHEN and CDR2 is SYDVKM. V lost 7 bases to trimming and J lost 4 bases, with 12 bases between them. Here the CDR3 DNA reads TGTGCCAGCATGGCCTCGGGTGCAGATACGCAGTATTTT. Translating it yields CASMASGADTQYF.